A selection of T cell receptor beta chains follows, all from one sample in a study of OX40 agonist ivuxolimab in advanced cancers. Produced via immunoSEQ multiplex PCR; TCRdb's table is partial and in-frame only. The sample includes tens of thousands of clones, about 86% seen only once; the top ten take 2.5% to 3%. Material: CD4+ or CD8+ T cells sorted from blood, obtained in a trial of the OX40 agonist ivuxolimab. The origin of the receptors is an adult with an advanced solid tumor such as melanoma, head and neck, liver or kidney cancer. CDR3s include the opening cysteine and the closing phenylalanine or tryptophan. A D gene is named only where the DNA matches it firmly. The size field is filled for only some rows; it gives once, few, many or a size class.

j_call | v_call | clone_size | d_call | cdr3_aa | cdr3_nt
TRBJ2-5 | TRBV7-3 | few | . | CASSARPGQQETQYF | TGTGCCAGCAGCGCCCGACCGGGACAACAAGAGACCCAGTACTTC
TRBJ2-3 | TRBV28 | . | . | CASSSPPLSTDTQYF | TGTGCCAGCAGTTCCCCCCCTCTCAGCACAGATACGCAGTATTTT
TRBJ1-6 | TRBV4-1 | . | . | CASSQERTSNNSPLHF | TGCGCCAGCAGCCAAGAAAGGACGTCAAATAATTCACCCCTCCACTTT
TRBJ2-5 | TRBV7-9 | . | . | CASSLQLSGRQETQYF | TGTGCCAGCAGCTTACAGTTAAGTGGCAGACAAGAGACCCAGTACTTC
TRBJ2-3 | TRBV7-2 | few | . | CASSVGPVASTDTQYF | TGTGCCAGCAGCGTAGGACCCGTGGCTAGCACAGATACGCAGTATTTT
TRBJ2-6 | TRBV9 | . | TRBD2 | CASSVTTSGAGGANVLTF | TGTGCCAGCAGCGTCACGACTAGCGGGGCTGGTGGGGCCAACGTCCTGACTTTC
TRBJ1-1 | TRBV6-5 | . | . | CASSTLSGNTEAFF | TGTGCCAGCAGTACCCTCTCAGGAAACACTGAAGCTTTCTTT
TRBJ2-7 | TRBV7-2 | . | . | CASSLGTYEEQYF | TGTGCCAGCAGCCTAGGGACTTATGAAGAGCAGTACTTC
TRBJ1-5 | TRBV6-5 | . | . | CASSYGADSNQPQHF | TGTGCCAGCAGTTACGGGGCGGATAGCAATCAGCCCCAGCATTTT
TRBJ2-3 | TRBV15 | . | TRBD2 | CATSTRTSGTSDTQYF | TGTGCCACCAGCACCAGGACTAGCGGGACCTCAGATACGCAGTATTTT
TRBJ2-2 | TRBV10-3 | . | TRBD1 | CAIKGQGNTGELFF | TGTGCCATCAAGGGACAGGGCAACACCGGGGAGCTGTTTTTT
TRBJ2-1 | TRBV6-1 | . | TRBD1 | CASTADRVGEQFF | TGTGCCAGCACCGCCGACAGGGTGGGTGAGCAGTTCTTC
TRBJ1-2 | TRBV27 | . | . | CASSSHDFPMGYTF | TGTGCCAGCAGTTCCCATGACTTTCCTATGGGCTACACCTTC
TRBJ2-5 | TRBV11-2 | . | TRBD2 | CASSSPTSWEETQYF | TGTGCCAGCAGCTCCCCGACTAGCTGGGAAGAGACCCAGTACTTC
TRBJ2-5 | TRBV5-1 | once | . | CASSLDQGGAETQYF | TGCGCCAGCAGCTTGGATCAGGGGGGGGCCGAGACCCAGTACTTC
TRBJ1-1 | TRBV10-1 | . | . | CASIGGMMEGTEAFF | TGCGCCAGCATCGGGGGGATGATGGAAGGGACTGAAGCTTTCTTT
TRBJ1-1 | TRBV7-9 | . | . | CASSLSGGITEAFF | TGTGCCAGCAGCTTATCGGGAGGGATCACTGAAGCTTTCTTT
TRBJ1-4 | TRBV19 | few | . | CASRARTEKLFF | TGTGCCAGTAGGGCCCGGACTGAAAAACTGTTTTTT
TRBJ1-2 | TRBV19 | . | . | CASKTGRSFNYGYTF | TGTGCCAGTAAAACGGGACGGAGCTTCAACTATGGCTACACCTTC
TRBJ1-2 | TRBV28 | . | . | CASSLQSSYGYTF | TGTGCCAGCAGCCTCCAATCTTCCTATGGCTACACCTTC
TRBJ2-5 | TRBV4-1 | . | . | CASSQGGLGETQYF | TGCGCCAGCAGCCAAGGGGGCCTGGGAGAGACCCAGTACTTC
TRBJ2-1 | TRBV2 | . | . | CASRDGGSYNEQFF | TGTGCCAGCCGGGACGGGGGATCCTACAATGAGCAGTTCTTC
TRBJ1-4 | TRBV18 | . | TRBD1 | CASSRQGQGLVATNEKLFF | TGTGCCAGCTCACGCCAGGGACAGGGGTTGGTGGCAACTAATGAAAAACTGTTTTTT
TRBJ2-1 | TRBV5-1 | once | TRBD1 | CASSTGGAGNEQFF | TGCGCCAGCAGCACAGGGGGCGCCGGTAATGAGCAGTTCTTC
TRBJ1-1 | TRBV5-1 | . | . | CASSLGRVRSTEAFF | TGCGCCAGCAGCTTGGGCCGTGTGCGGAGCACTGAAGCTTTCTTT
TRBJ2-5 | TRBV10-2 | once | . | CASSESGETQYF | TGCGCCAGCAGTGAGTCGGGAGAGACCCAGTACTTC
TRBJ2-3 | TRBV2 | . | . | CASSGDTSDTQYF | TGTGCCAGCAGTGGGGACACGTCAGATACGCAGTATTTT